Each of the 15 T cell receptor beta chains below was sequenced from the same sample in a study of T cells in Graves' hyperthyroidism and ophthalmopathy. Template material for amplifying TCR beta CDR3 regions consisted of RNA transcripts. HTBI primers were employed in a first-round RT-PCR of the TCR CDR3. TCRdb re-called the multiplex PCR reads with MiXCR, one entry per CDR3 protein. The sample yields about 52,000 distinct CDR3 sequences, less than 50% seen once. The sample consisted of blood. These receptors originate from a woman aged 45-59 years with Graves' ophthalmopathy.

V is TRBV24-1 and J is TRBJ2-7; 10 bases match TRBD1. The germline gives CDR1 KGHDR, CDR2 SFDVKD. Germline trimming cut 4 bases from V and 5 bases from J; bases unmatched to any gene: 7. The CDR3 spans 15 residues. The CDR3 sequence: CATSDPGTGVHEQYF. In DNA form, the CDR3 reads TGTGCCACCAGTGACCCCGGGACAGGGGTCCACGAGCAGTACTTC.

This clonotype was recorded many times. The J gene is TRBJ2-7, the V gene TRBV3-1; D remains unclear. The CDR3 is 13 residues long. Between the trimmed V and J ends, which lost 0 bases and 6 bases, there was a span of 9 bases. CDR1 is LGHDT and CDR2 is YNNKEL in the germline V gene (reference sequence). CDR3 region: CASSQDRRFEQYF. The CDR3 DNA sequence: TGTGCCAGCAGCCAAGATCGCAGATTCGAGCAGTACTTC.

The rearrangement joins TRBV2 to TRBJ1-4; unclear D gene. Germline assignment: CDR1 SNHLY and CDR2 FYNNEI. Trimming pared 8 bases from V and 0 bases from J, leaving 13 bases between. The length of the CDR3 is 15 residues. Here the CDR3 DNA reads TGTGCCAGCTATGCCAGGAAGGCAACTAATGAAAAACTGTTTTTT. It codes for CASYARKATNEKLFF. The full variable domain, with the rest looked up from reference TRBV2 and TRBJ1-4, is EPEVTQTPSHQVTQMGQEVILRCVPISNHLYFYWYRQILGQKVEFLVSFYNNEISEKSEIFDDQFSVERPDGSNFTLKIRSTKLEDSAMYFCASYARKATNEKLFFGSGTQLSVL.

This clonotype was detected ten times or more. The chain recombines TRBV20-1 with TRBJ1-6, with a tentative D call TRBD1 (6 bases). This CDR3 has 17 residues. Deletions cut 6 bases from V and 7 bases from J, with 25 bases between. Germline CDR1 is DFQATT and CDR2 is SNEGSKA (reference sequence). CDR3 in DNA: TGCAGTGCCCCCCTACCCCCGGCAGGGGTCGGCAATTCACCCCTCCACTTT. This sequence encodes CSAPLPPAGVGNSPLHF.

The rearrangement links TRBV29-1 to TRBJ2-7; D possibly corresponds to TRBD2 (6 bases). Germline V gene sequence: CDR1 SQVTM, CDR2 ANQGSEA. The CDR3 is made up of 13 amino acids. Trimming pared 6 bases from V and 4 bases from J, leaving 16 bases between. The CDR3 reads CSVMGGGAYEQYF. In DNA, the CDR3 is TGCAGCGTGATGGGGGGTGGGGCGTACGAGCAGTACTTC.

The chain recombines TRBV5-4 with TRBJ2-7; D is tentatively TRBD1 or TRBD2 (5 bases each). The CDR3 runs to 14 residues. Germline loops: CDR1 SGHNT, CDR2 YYREEE (reference sequence). With 3 bases removed from V and 4 bases from J, the gap between germline ends came to 14 bases. CDR3 amino acids: CASSSQGVGYEQYF. In DNA form, the CDR3 reads TGTGCCAGCAGCTCGCAGGGAGTGGGATACGAGCAGTACTTC. The full variable domain, with the rest looked up from reference TRBV5-4 and TRBJ2-7, is ETGVTQSPTHLIKTRGQQVTLRCSSQSGHNTVSWYQQALGQGPQFIFQYYREEENGRGNFPPRFSGLQFPNYSSELNVNALELDDSALYLCASSSQGVGYEQYFGPGTRLTVT.

The chain joins TRBV7-6 to TRBJ2-6, with D maybe TRBD1 (6 bases). V lost 5 bases, J lost 4 bases, and 18 bases lay in between. This CDR3 comprises 17 residues. CDR1 and CDR2 (germline): SGHVS, FNYEAQ. The CDR3 spells CASSRRTGNTGANVLTF. Here the CDR3 DNA reads TGTGCCAGCAGCCGACGAACAGGGAACACCGGGGCCAACGTCCTGACTTTC.

In the case of this clonotype: The junction departs from germline at one end; a sequencing error may be responsible. The chain combines TRBV6-4 with TRBJ2-6; 7 bases map to TRBD2. This CDR3 contains 16 residues. Looked up from germline, CDR1 is MRHNA and CDR2 is SNTAGT. The CDR3, as DNA: TGTGCCATCAGTGAGCCGGGGGGCTCTGGGGCCAACGTCCTGACTTTC. Translated: CAISEPGGSGANVLTF.

CDR3 protein: CSARGRENSPLHF. CDR3 DNA: TGCAGTGCCAGGGGGCGAGAGAATTCACCCCTCCACTTT. The genes are TRBV20-1 and TRBJ1-6; TRBD1 matches 8 bases. This CDR3 is built from 13 residues. The V gene's germline CDR1 is DFQATT and CDR2 SNEGSKA (reference sequence). The V and J ends lost 6 bases and 7 bases, in that order; junction bases with no gene match: 5.

This clonotype has a count of ten or more. The chain combines TRBV7-9 with TRBJ1-1, with a weak D call TRBD1 (5 bases). This CDR3 is 14 amino acids long. The germline CDR1 and CDR2 sequences are SEHNR and FQNEAQ (reference sequence). V was cut by 5 bases and J by 3 bases, with 13 bases left in between. The CDR3 protein is CASSPLRDYTEAFF. CDR3 sequence (DNA): TGTGCCAGCAGCCCATTGAGGGACTACACTGAAGCTTTCTTT.

This clonotype showed up just once. The chain is built from TRBV7-2 and TRBJ1-1; D not certain. The CDR3 spans 11 residues. Germline V gene sequence: CDR1 SGHTA, CDR2 FQGNSA. Trimming cost V 5 bases and J 5 bases, with 6 bases left between them. The CDR3 sequence: CASSPRTEAFF. The CDR3, as DNA: TGTGCCAGCAGCCCGAGGACTGAAGCTTTCTTT.

The genes are TRBV20-1 and TRBJ2-3; D is undetermined. The germline V gene encodes CDR1 DFQATT and CDR2 SNEGSKA (reference sequence). This CDR3 has 13 amino acids. Trimming cost V 1 base and J 6 bases, with 11 bases left between them. The CDR3 DNA reads TGCAGTGCTAGAGTGGGCCCCCGGGATACGCAGTATTTT. It yields the protein CSARVGPRDTQYF.

This clonotype was seen a few times. The J gene is TRBJ1-1, the V gene TRBV6-2 or TRBV6-3; 7 bases match TRBD1. V gave up 6 bases and J gave up 5 bases; unmatched junction bases: 12. The CDR3 has 15 residues. Germline V gene data show CDR1 as MNHEY and CDR2 as SVGEGT. CDR3 region: CASSRSGQLGTEAFF. The DNA of the CDR3 is TGTGCCAGCAGCCGCTCGGGACAGTTGGGGACTGAAGCTTTCTTT.

This clonotype was counted at least ten times. The chain has TRBV20-1 and TRBJ2-5; tentative D call: TRBD2 (7 bases). Germline CDR1 DFQATT, CDR2 SNEGSKA (reference sequence). The CDR3 loop spans 13 amino acids. V was trimmed by 3 bases and J by 7 bases, leaving 15 bases between them. The CDR3 DNA reads TGCAGTGCTAGGGACCCCCGGGGGGCGACCCAGTACTTC. Amino acids: CSARDPRGATQYF.

Notes on this clonotype: In this CDR3 the conserved last residue, phenylalanine or tryptophan, is missing, so a read error is likely. The chain links TRBV7-6 to TRBJ2-1; 12 bases fit TRBD2. The V segment lost 1 base and the J segment 7 bases; nucleotides outside the gene matches: 8. Germline V gene data show CDR1 as SGHVS and CDR2 as FNYEAQ. This CDR3 has 17 residues. The CDR3 is CASSLGTSGILVNEQFC. In DNA form, the CDR3 reads TGTGCCAGCAGCTTAGGGACTAGCGGGATTTTGGTGAATGAGCAGTTCTGC.